The clone carrying this TCR beta chain has a handful of counts. The antigen remains unidentified. The data were produced by immunoSEQ multiplex PCR, yet TCRdb's version contains in-frame clones alone and is incomplete. Among about 6,000 clones listed, just under 35% were seen once. Trimming cost V 5 bases and J 1 base, with 10 bases left between them. The germline V gene has CDR1 SGHDT and CDR2 YYEEEE. This CDR3 contains 13 residues. The data belong to a study of STAT3 mutations in large granular lymphocyte leukemia. Study-wide background: More than half of T-LGLL patients received immunosuppressive therapy. General study findings and limits: Variable sampling intervals and differing treatment regimens complicated linking therapy response to TCR clonal burden changes. Every T-cell large granular lymphocyte leukemia patient had at least one immunodominant TCR beta clonotype.

This receptor was identified in a woman aged 40 to 49 with T-cell large granular lymphocyte leukemia. Some clones in this sample may be carry-over from other donors' samples. Sequencing used peripheral blood mononuclear cells. The rearrangement joins TRBV5-6 to TRBJ2-7; perhaps TRBD1 as D (5 bases). CDR3 amino acids: CASSPDTSYEQYF. The CDR3 DNA reads as TGTGCCAGCAGTCCGGACACTTCCTACGAGCAGTACTTC. Looking up the rest from reference TRBV5-6 and TRBJ2-7 gives the full variable domain: DAGVTQSPTHLIKTRGQQVTLRCSPKSGHDTVSWYQQALGQGPQFIFQYYEEEERQRGNFPDRFSGHQFPNYSSELNVNALLLGDSALYLCASSPDTSYEQYFGPGTRLTVT.